One sample yielded the 21 T cell receptor beta chains listed below, sequenced in a study of early T cells in non-severe SARS-CoV-2 infection. TCRdb independently ran MiXCR on the 5' RACE reads; one entry per CDR3 protein. The sample contains more than 50,000 distinct CDR3 sequences, roughly 12% of which appear only once. Input material: whole blood. The receptors derive from an adult who was a healthcare worker with PCR-confirmed SARS-CoV-2 infection or an uninfected control (not recorded which).

The chain joins TRBV7-2 to TRBJ2-5, with TRBD2 identical over 7 bases. Per germline, CDR1 SGHTA and CDR2 FQGNSA. Losses at the gene ends were 1 base for V and 2 bases for J; bases not matched to a gene: 4. The CDR3 runs 15 residues. CDR3 residues: CASSLVGGIQETQYF. DNA for the CDR3: TGTGCCAGCAGCTTAGTCGGGGGGATTCAAGAGACCCAGTACTTC.

At least ten counts were recorded for this clonotype. CDR3 coding DNA: TGCAGCGTTGTCGGGGGTTTACCTAGCTCCTACAATGAGCAGTTCTTC. Translation: CSVVGGLPSSYNEQFF. This sequence joins TRBV29-1 and TRBJ2-1; TRBD2 might be the D (6 bases). The CDR3 length is 16 residues. With 4 bases removed from V and 0 bases from J, the gap between germline ends came to 16 bases. Per the germline V gene, CDR1 is SQVTM and CDR2 is ANQGSEA.

This clonotype came up a few times. J is TRBJ2-7 and V is TRBV6-2 or TRBV6-3, with a possible D match to TRBD2 (6 bases). Trimming left V 4 bases short and J 3 bases short, with 10 bases between. Germline V CDR1 and CDR2: MNHEY, SVGEGT. The CDR3 loop spans 13 amino acids. The CDR3 nucleotides read TGTGCCAGCAGTTTACCGGGAGACTACGAGCAGTACTTC. Translating it yields CASSLPGDYEQYF.

The table lists this clonotype with many counts. The chain links TRBV27 to TRBJ1-1; D is possibly TRBD1 (6 bases). Trimming took 7 bases from V and 0 from J, leaving 12 bases between them. The CDR3 runs to 14 residues. Germline lookup yields CDR1 MNHEY and CDR2 SMNVEV (reference sequence). CDR3 protein: CASKNRAMNTEAFF. The DNA for the CDR3 is TGTGCCAGCAAGAACAGGGCCATGAACACTGAAGCTTTCTTT.

This clonotype has just a few counts. The J gene is TRBJ1-4, the V gene TRBV7-2, with D perhaps matching TRBD1 (5 bases). Germline V gene lookup returns CDR1 SGHTA and CDR2 FQGNSA. This CDR3 is 14 amino acids long. Trimming removed 5 bases from V and 7 bases from J, with 14 bases in between. This CDR3 is CASSLGARGEKLFF. For the CDR3, the DNA is TGTGCCAGCAGCCTAGGGGCGAGGGGTGAAAAACTGTTTTTT.

This clonotype was observed many times. J is TRBJ2-7 and V is TRBV29-1, with D maybe TRBD1 (5 bases). Germline-derived CDR1 and CDR2 are SQVTM and ANQGSEA. The CDR3 is 13 amino acids. V shed 3 bases and J shed 5 bases, with 14 bases lying between them. The CDR3 nucleotides are TGCAGCGTTGATGGCAGGGAAGGTGACGAGCAGTACTTC. Translated: CSVDGREGDEQYF.

In this sample, this clonotype turned up many times. The chain joins TRBV29-1 to TRBJ2-5; TRBD1 matches at 9 bases. The junction had 3 bases not matched to a gene; V was cut back by 6 bases and J by 1 base. Germline V CDR1 and CDR2: SQVTM, ANQGSEA. CDR3 size: 13 residues. CDR3 DNA sequence: TGCAGCGTACGACAGGGGGTCCAAGAGACCCAGTACTTC. Translating gives CSVRQGVQETQYF.

This clonotype was detected ten times or more. V and J are TRBV6-1 and TRBJ1-1; D remains ambiguous. CDR1 MNHNS and CDR2 SASEGT come from the germline V gene. The CDR3 totals 15 residues. The V gene lost 6 bases and the J gene lost 1 base, with 15 bases spanning the gap. The CDR3 spells CASRRVGVRNTEAFF. The CDR3 nucleotides read TGTGCCAGCAGGAGGGTCGGGGTCCGGAACACTGAAGCTTTCTTT.

The table lists this clonotype with many counts. The junction differs from germline at one of its ends, possibly a read error. V usage is TRBV2 and J usage is TRBJ1-1; D remains ambiguous. Germline V gene data show CDR1 as SNHLY and CDR2 as FYNNEI. This CDR3 is 13 amino acids long. The CDR3 loop is CASSATWNTEVFF. Written as DNA, the CDR3 is TGTGCCAGCAGCGCAACATGGAACACTGAAGTTTTCTTT.

This clonotype was seen repeatedly, ten times or more. The chain combines TRBV7-9 with TRBJ1-6; possible D gene TRBD1, 6 bases. The CDR3 loop spans 14 amino acids. The germline CDR1 and CDR2 sequences are SEHNR and FQNEAQ (reference sequence). The ends were cut back, 1 base at V and 10 bases at J, with 11 bases in the middle. CDR3 DNA sequence: TGTGCCAGCAGCTTAGACGGGGGCCGCTCACCCCTCCACTTT. This encodes CASSLDGGRSPLHF.

In this sample, this clonotype turned up many times. One junction end disagrees with the germline gene, perhaps due to a read error. The genes are TRBV7-7 and TRBJ1-3; unclear D gene. CDR1 is SSHAT, CDR2 FNYEAQ, per germline (reference sequence). The CDR3 is 15 amino acids. CDR3 DNA: TGTGCTAGCAGCCTCAGCGGAAACTCTGGAAACACCATATATTTT. This encodes CASSLSGNSGNTIYF.

The chain carries TRBV6-1 and TRBJ2-2; possible D gene TRBD2, 6 bases. Germline CDR1 MNHNS, CDR2 SASEGT. The CDR3 extends over 14 amino acids. Trimming cost V 10 bases and J 4 bases, with 16 bases left between them. CDR3: CATPKAGSTGELFF. The DNA for the CDR3 is TGTGCCACCCCAAAGGCGGGAAGCACCGGGGAGCTGTTTTTT.

V usage is TRBV7-2 and J usage is TRBJ1-5; D perhaps matches TRBD1 (5 bases). CDR1 and CDR2 (germline): SGHTA, FQGNSA. V was pared by 5 bases and J by 1 base, with 6 bases between. CDR3 length: 13 residues. This CDR3 reads CASSRDSNQPQHF. The CDR3 DNA sequence: TGTGCCAGCAGCCGGGACAGCAATCAGCCCCAGCATTTT.

This clonotype showed up many times. The chain links TRBV2 to TRBJ2-7, with D unclear. CDR3 size: 15 residues. The V end lost 2 bases, the J end lost 2 bases, and 13 bases lay between the germline ends. Germline CDR1 SNHLY, CDR2 FYNNEI. The CDR3 DNA sequence: TGTGCCAGCAGTGAAAATATCAGTCCACCCTACGAGCAGTACTTC. It yields the protein CASSENISPPYEQYF.

This clonotype appeared a few times. The chain joins TRBV6-1 to TRBJ1-3; unclear D gene. Trimming shortened V by 5 bases and J by 0 bases, and 14 bases separated the two germline ends. The CDR3 contains 16 residues. Looked up from germline, CDR1 is MNHNS and CDR2 is SASEGT. This CDR3 reads CASSRTVTSSGNTIYF. CDR3 nucleotide sequence: TGTGCCAGCAGTAGGACGGTGACAAGCTCTGGAAACACCATATATTTT.

This clonotype was seen only a few times. This chain uses TRBV20-1 with TRBJ2-7, with TRBD2 identical over 14 bases. The CDR3 is 16 residues long. V shed 5 bases and J 1 base; nucleotides not matched to a gene: 7. Germline V gives CDR1 DFQATT, CDR2 SNEGSKA (reference sequence). The CDR3 DNA reads as TGCAGTGCTCAAGGGACTAGCGGGAGATTATCCTACGAGCAGTACTTC. Its translation: CSAQGTSGRLSYEQYF.

For this clonotype: A much more abundant neighbour one base away suggests this may be a read error. V is TRBV6-5 and J is TRBJ1-6, with TRBD1 as a possible D gene (6 bases). The germline V gene encodes CDR1 MNHEY and CDR2 SVGAGI. This CDR3 region has 13 residues. This chain's CDR3 is CASKMDRHSPLHF. CDR3 in DNA: TGTGCCAGCAAAATGGACAGACATTCGCCCCTCCACTTT.

The table lists this clonotype with a few counts. CDR3 residues: CSAPTGGNTIYF. CDR3 bases: TGCAGTGCCCCGACAGGGGGAAACACCATATATTTT. The chain uses TRBV20-1 and TRBJ1-3; 7 bases map to TRBD1. This CDR3 is 12 amino acids long. Germline loops: CDR1 DFQATT, CDR2 SNEGSKA (reference sequence). Trimming at V came to 6 bases and at J to 4 bases, leaving 3 bases not matched to a gene.

This rearrangement joins TRBV6-5 to TRBJ1-3; 7 nucleotides align to TRBD1. CDR3 size: 16 residues. V lost 0 bases to trimming and J lost 3 bases; unmatched junction nucleotides: 5. Germline loops: CDR1 MNHEY, CDR2 SVGAGI. The CDR3 protein is CASSYSTGSFGNTIYF. The CDR3 DNA sequence: TGTGCCAGCAGTTACTCGACAGGGTCTTTTGGAAACACCATATATTTT.

This clonotype occurred a few times. The gene calls are TRBV29-1 and TRBJ1-2, with D perhaps TRBD1 (5 bases). From germline, CDR1 is SQVTM and CDR2 ANQGSEA. V dropped 4 bases and J dropped 4 bases, with 10 bases sitting between them. This CDR3 has 12 amino acids. The DNA of the CDR3 is TGCAGCGTTGTGCAGGGAGGCTATGGCTACACCTTC. As protein: CSVVQGGYGYTF.

This clonotype was picked up a small number of times. This chain joins TRBV6-1 and TRBJ2-5; either TRBD1 or TRBD2 may fit D (5 bases each). From germline, CDR1 is MNHNS and CDR2 SASEGT. V was shortened by 6 bases and J by 3 bases, with 14 bases between the two germline ends. The CDR3 runs 14 residues. As DNA, the CDR3 is TGTGCCAGCAGATCCGGGACGGTGGAAGAGACCCAGTACTTC. Translation gives CASRSGTVEETQYF.